Listed below are T cell receptor beta chains from one sample, sequenced in a study of T cells after yellow fever vaccination. TCRdb recomputed calls from the 5' RACE reads with MiXCR, one row per CDR3 protein. This table holds about 320,000 distinct CDR3 sequences, approximately 12% found once. Specimen: CD4+ T cells sorted from PBMCs, collected 15 days after the yellow fever booster vaccination. All receptors derive from a man younger than 30 who received the YFV17D yellow fever vaccine. Both conserved end residues are part of each CDR3. The D gene is left open where the match is weak. Where a row states a size, it is once, few, many or the class of an expanded clone; other rows omit it.

V,D,size,J,DNA,CDR3
TRBV20-1,TRBD2,few,TRBJ2-3,TGCAGTGCAACGGGGGGGCGTTCAGATACGCAGTATTTT,CSATGGRSDTQYF
TRBV27,.,.,TRBJ2-5,TGTGCCAGCAGTTTGTGGGGGGCTGCAGCAGCAGAGACCCAGTACTTC,CASSLWGAAAAETQYF
TRBV19,.,.,TRBJ1-1,TGTGCCAGTAGTGGGTGGAACACTGAAGCTTTCTTT,CASSGWNTEAFF
TRBV7-3,TRBD1,.,TRBJ2-1,TGTGCCAGCAGTCGCCGGACAGGGGGCCACAATGAGCAGTTCTTC,CASSRRTGGHNEQFF
TRBV7-9,TRBD2,many,TRBJ2-5,TGTGCCAGCAGCCGGACTAGCGGGGGAAGAGAGACCCAGTACTTC,CASSRTSGGRETQYF
TRBV12-3/TRBV12-4,TRBD2,many,TRBJ2-3,TGTGCCAGCAGTCGACTAGCGGGGGCCCCGCAGGATACGCAGTATTTT,CASSRLAGAPQDTQYF
TRBV15,TRBD1,.,TRBJ1-1,TGTGCCACCAGCATAACAGGGGGAACTGAAGCTTTCTTT,CATSITGGTEAFF
TRBV25-1,.,few,TRBJ2-6,TGTGCCAGCAGTGATTCCAGGTCCGGGGCCAACGTCCTGACTTTC,CASSDSRSGANVLTF
TRBV7-2,.,few,TRBJ1-6,TGTGCCAGCAGCCCACAGGGCGGCGGGGGTACACCCCTCCACTTT,CASSPQGGGGTPLHF
TRBV7-2,TRBD1,.,TRBJ2-7,TGTGCCAGCAGCTTCCAGGGGGCCGACTACGAGCAGTACTTC,CASSFQGADYEQYF
TRBV10-2,.,many,TRBJ2-1,TGCGCCAGCACCCTCGGGGCTGGGCAGTTCTTC,CASTLGAGQFF
TRBV4-3,.,few,TRBJ2-3,TGCGCCAGCAGCCATGTGCGGGGTGGTAGAGATACGCAGTATTTT,CASSHVRGGRDTQYF
TRBV4-2,.,few,TRBJ2-7,TGTGCCAGCAGCCAAGCGGGGAACCGGGACTCATCCGAGCAGTACTTC,CASSQAGNRDSSEQYF
TRBV14,.,.,TRBJ2-1,TGTGCCAGCAGCCGGCTAGTAGGGGGTTACAATGAGCAGTTCTTC,CASSRLVGGYNEQFF
TRBV12-3/TRBV12-4,.,few,TRBJ2-5,TGTGCCAGCAGTAACCGACACGGGCCCCTCAAGGACCAAGAGACCCAGTACTTC,CASSNRHGPLKDQETQYF
TRBV6-2/TRBV6-3,.,.,TRBJ1-1,TGTGCCAGCAGTTACTGGGTCCCGGGACGGGGTGTGAACACTGAAGCTTTCTTT,CASSYWVPGRGVNTEAFF
TRBV18,TRBD1,.,TRBJ2-1,TGTGCCAGCTCGCCGCTAGCAGGGGGAGAAGGTGAGCAGTTCTTC,CASSPLAGGEGEQFF
TRBV12-3/TRBV12-4,.,few,TRBJ1-1,TGTGCCAGCAGTCCCGGGCCGAGAGAGGGAGCTTTCTTT,CASSPGPREGAFF
TRBV5-6,TRBD1,few,TRBJ1-4,TGTGCCAGCAGCCCGACAGGGTTTGCAGAAAAACTGTTTTTT,CASSPTGFAEKLFF
TRBV28,TRBD1,.,TRBJ1-4,TGTGCCAGCAGTTTATTAGGACAGGGGCGATCTAATGAAAAACTGTTTTTT,CASSLLGQGRSNEKLFF
TRBV5-4,TRBD1,.,TRBJ1-1,TGTGCCAGCAGCCCGGGGACAGGGGGCGGGAACACTGAAGCTTTCTTT,CASSPGTGGGNTEAFF
TRBV7-6,TRBD1,.,TRBJ2-5,TGTGCCAGCAGCGCCCAGGGGGCGAGGGAGACCCAGTACTTC,CASSAQGARETQYF
TRBV7-9,.,few,TRBJ2-3,TGTGCCAGCAGCGACCAGGGCACAGATACGCAGTATTTT,CASSDQGTDTQYF
TRBV6-2/TRBV6-3,.,.,TRBJ2-5,TGTGCCAGCAGCCCCCGGGAGCCCGAGACCCAGTACTTC,CASSPREPETQYF
TRBV7-9,.,.,TRBJ1-3,TGTGCCAGCAGCCCGCCACGGGATGACTCTGGAAACACCATATATTTT,CASSPPRDDSGNTIYF
TRBV5-6,.,.,TRBJ1-1,TGTGCCAGCAGCATGGAGGGGAGGGCTGAAGCTTTCTTT,CASSMEGRAEAFF
TRBV2,.,.,TRBJ1-6,TGTGCCAGCTTATCGCAGGGGAGGTCACCCCTCCACTTT,CASLSQGRSPLHF
TRBV6-1,.,.,TRBJ1-5,TGTGCCAGCAGTGGACAGAGCAATCAGCCCCAGCATTTT,CASSGQSNQPQHF
TRBV6-5,TRBD1,few,TRBJ1-2,TGTGCCAGCAGCACCACCGGGACAGGGGAAGGACCTTACACCTTC,CASSTTGTGEGPYTF
TRBV5-6,TRBD2,.,TRBJ2-3,TGTGCCAGCAGCTTAGAGCTAGCGGGGGGATTCACAGATACGCAGTATTTT,CASSLELAGGFTDTQYF
TRBV4-3,.,many,TRBJ1-2,TGCGCCAGCAGCCACGCCCAGGTCTGGGGAGCTTATGGCTACACCTTC,CASSHAQVWGAYGYTF
TRBV10-3,TRBD2,many,TRBJ2-5,TGTGCCATCAGTGTTTCGGGGACTAGCGGGACCCAGTACTTC,CAISVSGTSGTQYF
TRBV18,.,.,TRBJ1-1,TGTGCCAGCTCACCACCCACCAGGGATGTAAGCACTGAAGCTTTCTTT,CASSPPTRDVSTEAFF
TRBV27,.,few,TRBJ1-6,TGTGCCAGCGGCGAGGGATCTAATTCACCCCTCCACTTT,CASGEGSNSPLHF
TRBV9,.,few,TRBJ2-7,TGTGCCAGCAGCGTGGACGCGGACAGCTCCTACGAGCAGTACTTC,CASSVDADSSYEQYF
TRBV4-1,.,few,TRBJ1-5,TGCGCCAGCAGCCATGGTAGAGGGATAGTGCAGCCCCAGCATTTT,CASSHGRGIVQPQHF
TRBV7-2,TRBD2,.,TRBJ2-3,TGTGCCAGCAGCCTGGGACTAGCGGGGGGGGCGACAGATACGCAGTATTTT,CASSLGLAGGATDTQYF
TRBV24-1,TRBD1,few,TRBJ2-6,TGTGCCACCTCAGGGGGCGCAGGGGCCAACGTCCTGACTTTC,CATSGGAGANVLTF
TRBV7-9,.,.,TRBJ2-1,TGTGCCACCCCAACGGGGACTCAAAGACCGAATGAGCAGTTCTTC,CATPTGTQRPNEQFF
TRBV18,.,.,TRBJ1-2,TGTGCCAGCTCACCTTCAGGGGATGGGAACTATGGCTACACCTTC,CASSPSGDGNYGYTF
TRBV7-2,.,.,TRBJ2-5,TGTGCCAGCACTCTCCACGCCCCGGGGGCGGGGGCCCAGTACTTC,CASTLHAPGAGAQYF
TRBV12-3/TRBV12-4,.,few,TRBJ1-1,TGTGCCAGCAGACCTCAGCGGGGGGAGGCTGAAGCTTTCTTT,CASRPQRGEAEAFF
TRBV5-1,.,.,TRBJ2-5,TGCGCCAGCACCCGGATGCGAGGGGGTTCGGAGACCCAGTACTTC,CASTRMRGGSETQYF
TRBV6-1,.,.,TRBJ1-2,TGTGCCAGCAGTGTGGGCTTTATTCATGGCTACACCTTC,CASSVGFIHGYTF
TRBV29-1,.,many,TRBJ2-5,TGCAGCGTTGTATCAGGGGAGACCCAGTACTTC,CSVVSGETQYF
TRBV28,.,few,TRBJ1-1,TGTGCCAGCAGACCTGGGCAGGCCCGGGGAAACACTGAAGCTTTCTTT,CASRPGQARGNTEAFF
TRBV5-1,.,.,TRBJ2-2,TGCGCCAGCAGGGACGGTCCCGGGACCGCTTACACCGGGGAGCTGTTTTTT,CASRDGPGTAYTGELFF
TRBV7-2,.,.,TRBJ2-1,TGTGCCAGCAGCCTAACACGGGGGATATACAATGAGCAGTTCTTC,CASSLTRGIYNEQFF
TRBV5-1,TRBD1,.,TRBJ2-5,TGCGCCAGCAGCGCGAACGGACAGGGTAGGGAGACCCAGTACTTC,CASSANGQGRETQYF
TRBV7-9,.,.,TRBJ1-5,TGTGCCAGCAGCCCCGGCGATCAGGGAGATCAGCCCCAGCATTTT,CASSPGDQGDQPQHF
TRBV20-1,.,.,TRBJ2-5,TGCAGTGCTGGACAGACTAGCCGGGAGACCCAGTACTTC,CSAGQTSRETQYF
TRBV27,TRBD2,.,TRBJ2-3,TGTGCCAGCAAGAGCGGGGGGGCCGGATATACGCAGTATTTT,CASKSGGAGYTQYF
TRBV20-1,.,few,TRBJ2-3,TGCAGTGCAAGACTACTAGGCACAGATACGCAGTATTTT,CSARLLGTDTQYF
TRBV7-9,.,.,TRBJ2-2,TGTGCCAGCAGCTCGGGACCGCGGAACACCGGGGAGCTGTTTTTT,CASSSGPRNTGELFF
TRBV7-2,TRBD2,.,TRBJ2-7,TGTGCCAGCAGCTTAGCGCCAGGGGGGCTAGCGGGGGCGAACTACGAGCAGTACTTC,CASSLAPGGLAGANYEQYF
TRBV12-3/TRBV12-4,.,few,TRBJ1-1,TGTGCCAGCAGTTCAGGACAGACTGAAGCTTTCTTT,CASSSGQTEAFF
TRBV4-1,.,many,TRBJ1-5,TGCGCCAGCAGCCAAAGGGGAGGGGATAGCAATCAGCCCCAGCATTTT,CASSQRGGDSNQPQHF
TRBV5-6,TRBD1,few,TRBJ1-2,TGTGCCAGCTGCTTCTGGACAGGGGTTTATGGCTACACCTTC,CASCFWTGVYGYTF